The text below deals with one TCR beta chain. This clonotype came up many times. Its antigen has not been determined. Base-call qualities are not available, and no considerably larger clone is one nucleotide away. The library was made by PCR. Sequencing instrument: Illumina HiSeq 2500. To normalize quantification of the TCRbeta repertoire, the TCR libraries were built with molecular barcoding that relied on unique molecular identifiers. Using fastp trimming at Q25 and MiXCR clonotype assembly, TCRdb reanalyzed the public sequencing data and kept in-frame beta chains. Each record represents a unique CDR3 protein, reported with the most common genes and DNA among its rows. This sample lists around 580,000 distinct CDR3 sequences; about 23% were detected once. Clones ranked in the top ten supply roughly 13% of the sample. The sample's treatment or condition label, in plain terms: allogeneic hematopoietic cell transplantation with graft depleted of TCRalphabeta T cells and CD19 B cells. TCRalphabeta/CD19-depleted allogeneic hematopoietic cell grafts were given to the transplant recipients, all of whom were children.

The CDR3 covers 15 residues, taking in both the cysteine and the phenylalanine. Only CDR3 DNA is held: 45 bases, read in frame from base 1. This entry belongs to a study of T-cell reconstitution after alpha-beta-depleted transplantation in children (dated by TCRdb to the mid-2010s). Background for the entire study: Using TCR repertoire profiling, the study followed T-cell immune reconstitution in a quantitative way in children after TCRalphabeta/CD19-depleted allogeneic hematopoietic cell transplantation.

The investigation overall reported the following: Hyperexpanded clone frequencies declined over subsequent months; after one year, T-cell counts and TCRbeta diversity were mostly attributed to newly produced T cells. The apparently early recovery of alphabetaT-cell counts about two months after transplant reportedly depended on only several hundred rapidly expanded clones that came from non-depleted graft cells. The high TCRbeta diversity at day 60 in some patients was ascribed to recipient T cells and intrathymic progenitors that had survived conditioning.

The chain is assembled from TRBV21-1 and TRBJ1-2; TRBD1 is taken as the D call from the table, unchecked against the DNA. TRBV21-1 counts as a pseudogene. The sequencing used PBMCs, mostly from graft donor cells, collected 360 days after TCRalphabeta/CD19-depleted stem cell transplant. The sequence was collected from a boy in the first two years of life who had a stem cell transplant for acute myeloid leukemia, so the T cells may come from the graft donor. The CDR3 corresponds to CASSKGRQGASGYTF. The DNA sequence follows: TGTGCCAGCAGCAAAGGAAGACAGGGGGCAAGCGGCTACACCTTC.